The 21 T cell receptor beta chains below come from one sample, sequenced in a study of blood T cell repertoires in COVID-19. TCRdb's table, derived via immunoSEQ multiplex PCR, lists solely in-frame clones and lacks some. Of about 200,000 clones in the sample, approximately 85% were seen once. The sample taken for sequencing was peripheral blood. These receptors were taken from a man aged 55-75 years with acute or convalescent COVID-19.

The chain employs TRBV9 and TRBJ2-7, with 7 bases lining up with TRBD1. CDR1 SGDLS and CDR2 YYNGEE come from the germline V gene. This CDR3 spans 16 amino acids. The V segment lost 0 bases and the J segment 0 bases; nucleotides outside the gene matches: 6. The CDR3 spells CASSVDPGQSSYEQYF. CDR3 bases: TGTGCCAGCAGCGTAGATCCGGGACAGAGCTCCTACGAGCAGTACTTC.

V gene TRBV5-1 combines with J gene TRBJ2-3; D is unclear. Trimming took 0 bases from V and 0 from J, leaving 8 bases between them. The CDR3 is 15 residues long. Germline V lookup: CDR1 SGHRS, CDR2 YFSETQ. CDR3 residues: CASSLVHASTDTQYF. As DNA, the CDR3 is TGCGCCAGCAGCTTGGTACACGCTAGCACAGATACGCAGTATTTT.

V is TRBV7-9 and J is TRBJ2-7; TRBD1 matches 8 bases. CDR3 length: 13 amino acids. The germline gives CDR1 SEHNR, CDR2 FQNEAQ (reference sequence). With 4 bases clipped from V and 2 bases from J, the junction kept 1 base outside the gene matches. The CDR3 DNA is TGTGCCAGCAGCTGGGGACAGGCCTACGAGCAGTACTTC. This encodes CASSWGQAYEQYF.

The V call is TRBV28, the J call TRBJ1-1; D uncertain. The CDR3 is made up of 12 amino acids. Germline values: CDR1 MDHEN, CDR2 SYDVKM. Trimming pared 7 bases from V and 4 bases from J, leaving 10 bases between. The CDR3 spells CASNPPGTEAFF. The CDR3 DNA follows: TGTGCCAGCAATCCCCCGGGCACTGAAGCTTTCTTT.

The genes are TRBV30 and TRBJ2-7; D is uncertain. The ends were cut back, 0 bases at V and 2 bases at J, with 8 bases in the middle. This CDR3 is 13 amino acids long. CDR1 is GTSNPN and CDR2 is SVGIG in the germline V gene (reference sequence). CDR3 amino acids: CAWSVNRAYEQYF. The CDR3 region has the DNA TGTGCCTGGAGTGTAAATCGGGCCTACGAGCAGTACTTC.

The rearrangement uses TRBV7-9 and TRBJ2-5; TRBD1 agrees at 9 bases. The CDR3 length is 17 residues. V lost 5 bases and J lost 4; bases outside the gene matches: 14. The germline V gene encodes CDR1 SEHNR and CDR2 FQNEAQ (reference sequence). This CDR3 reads CASSPPLQDRGGETQYF. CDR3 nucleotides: TGTGCCAGCAGCCCCCCCCTGCAGGACAGGGGAGGAGAGACCCAGTACTTC.

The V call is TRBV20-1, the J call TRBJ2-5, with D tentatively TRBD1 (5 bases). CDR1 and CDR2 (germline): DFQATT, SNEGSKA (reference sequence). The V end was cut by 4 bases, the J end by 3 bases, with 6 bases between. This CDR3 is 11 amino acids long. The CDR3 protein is CSAKGEETQYF. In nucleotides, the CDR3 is TGCAGTGCTAAAGGGGAAGAGACCCAGTACTTC.

CDR3 bases: TGTGCCAGCAGCTTGTCTGGGACAGGCGGTAATGAAAAACTGTTTTTT. Translation: CASSLSGTGGNEKLFF. The chain is built from TRBV5-5 and TRBJ1-4; 8 positions agree with TRBD1. The CDR3 loop spans 16 amino acids. The germline V gene has CDR1 SGHKS and CDR2 YYEKEE (reference sequence). Trimming cost V 1 base and J 4 bases; bases outside gene matches: 6. The full variable domain, with the rest looked up from reference TRBV5-5 and TRBJ1-4, is DAGVTQSPTHLIKTRGQQVTLRCSPISGHKSVSWYQQVLGQGPQFIFQYYEKEERGRGNFPDRFSARQFPNYSSELNVNALLLGDSALYLCASSLSGTGGNEKLFFGSGTQLSVL.

The CDR3, as DNA: TGTGCCAGTAGTATCTTACAGGGGGCTTTCAATGAGCAGTTCTTC. Translating it yields CASSILQGAFNEQFF. V and J are TRBV19 and TRBJ2-1; 9 nucleotides line up with TRBD1. In germline, CDR1 is LNHDA, CDR2 SQIVND (reference sequence). The length of the CDR3 is 15 residues. Trimming removed 3 bases from V and 6 bases from J; junction bases left unmatched: 6.

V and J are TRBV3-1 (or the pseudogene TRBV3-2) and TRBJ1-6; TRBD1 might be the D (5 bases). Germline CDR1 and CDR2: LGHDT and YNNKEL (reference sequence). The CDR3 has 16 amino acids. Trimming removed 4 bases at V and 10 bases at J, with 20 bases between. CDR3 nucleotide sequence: TGTGCCAGCAGCCGCTCCCTTGGCAGGGCTGAGTCACCCCTCCACTTT. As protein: CASSRSLGRAESPLHF.

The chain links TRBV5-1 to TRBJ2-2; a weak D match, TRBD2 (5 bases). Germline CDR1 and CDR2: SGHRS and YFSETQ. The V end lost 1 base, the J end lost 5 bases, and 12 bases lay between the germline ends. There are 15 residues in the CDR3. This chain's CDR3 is CASSLPSLGTGELFF. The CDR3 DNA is TGCGCCAGCAGCTTGCCTAGCCTAGGGACCGGGGAGCTGTTTTTT. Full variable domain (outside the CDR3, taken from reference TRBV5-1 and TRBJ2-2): KAGVTQTPRYLIKTRGQQVTLSCSPISGHRSVSWYQQTPGQGLQFLFEYFSETQRNKGNFPGRFSGRQFSNSRSEMNVSTLELGDSALYLCASSLPSLGTGELFFGEGSRLTVL.

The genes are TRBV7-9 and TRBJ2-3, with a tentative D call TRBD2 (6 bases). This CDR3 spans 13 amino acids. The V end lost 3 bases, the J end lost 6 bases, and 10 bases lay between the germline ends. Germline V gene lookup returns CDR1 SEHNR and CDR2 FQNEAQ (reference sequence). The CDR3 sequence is CASSFRSGDTQYF. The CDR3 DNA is TGTGCCAGCAGCTTCCGAAGCGGGGATACGCAGTATTTT.

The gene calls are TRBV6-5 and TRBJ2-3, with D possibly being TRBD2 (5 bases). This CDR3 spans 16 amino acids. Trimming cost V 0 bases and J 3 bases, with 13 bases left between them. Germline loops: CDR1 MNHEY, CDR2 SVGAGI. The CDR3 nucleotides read TGTGCCAGCAGTTACTCGTCGGCCAGAGGGACAGATACGCAGTATTTT. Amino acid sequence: CASSYSSARGTDTQYF.

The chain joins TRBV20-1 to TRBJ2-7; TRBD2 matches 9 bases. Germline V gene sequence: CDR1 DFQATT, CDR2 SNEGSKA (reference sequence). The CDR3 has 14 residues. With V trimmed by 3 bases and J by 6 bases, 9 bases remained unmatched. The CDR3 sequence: CSASTGTSSAEQYF. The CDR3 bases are TGCAGTGCTAGTACCGGGACTAGCTCTGCCGAGCAGTACTTC.

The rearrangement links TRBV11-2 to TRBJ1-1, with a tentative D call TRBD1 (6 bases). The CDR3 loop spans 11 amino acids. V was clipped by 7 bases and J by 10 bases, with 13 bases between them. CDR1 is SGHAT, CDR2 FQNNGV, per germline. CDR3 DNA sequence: TGTGCCAGCAACAAACAGGGAGTAGCTTTCTTT. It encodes CASNKQGVAFF.

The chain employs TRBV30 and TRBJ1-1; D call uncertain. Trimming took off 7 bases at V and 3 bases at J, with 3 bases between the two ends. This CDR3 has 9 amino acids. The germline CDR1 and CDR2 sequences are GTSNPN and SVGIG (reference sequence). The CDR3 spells CASDTEAFF. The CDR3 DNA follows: TGTGCCTCCGACACTGAAGCTTTCTTT.

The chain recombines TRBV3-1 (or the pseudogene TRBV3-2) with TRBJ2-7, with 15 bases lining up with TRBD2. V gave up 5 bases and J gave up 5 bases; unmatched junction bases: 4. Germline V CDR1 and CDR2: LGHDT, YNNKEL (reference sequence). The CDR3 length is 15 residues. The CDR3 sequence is CASSWTSGREDEQYF. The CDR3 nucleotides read TGTGCCAGCAGCTGGACTAGCGGGAGGGAGGACGAGCAGTACTTC.

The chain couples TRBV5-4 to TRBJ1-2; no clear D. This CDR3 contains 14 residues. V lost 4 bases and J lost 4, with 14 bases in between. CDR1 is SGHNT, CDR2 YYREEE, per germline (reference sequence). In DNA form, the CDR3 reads TGTGCCAGCAGCACACCCCGGGAGGCCTATGGCTACACCTTC. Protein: CASSTPREAYGYTF.

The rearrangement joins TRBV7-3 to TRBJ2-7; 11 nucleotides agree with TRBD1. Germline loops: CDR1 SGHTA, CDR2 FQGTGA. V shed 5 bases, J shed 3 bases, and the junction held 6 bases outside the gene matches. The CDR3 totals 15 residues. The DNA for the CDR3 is TGTGCCAGCAGCCCTACCGGGACAGGGGGCTACGAGCAGTACTTC. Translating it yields CASSPTGTGGYEQYF.

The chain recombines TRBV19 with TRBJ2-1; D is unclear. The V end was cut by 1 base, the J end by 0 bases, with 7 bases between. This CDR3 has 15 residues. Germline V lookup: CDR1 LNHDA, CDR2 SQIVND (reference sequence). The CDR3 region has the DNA TGTGCCAGTAGTATAGTCCCGAGCTCCTACAATGAGCAGTTCTTC. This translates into CASSIVPSSYNEQFF.

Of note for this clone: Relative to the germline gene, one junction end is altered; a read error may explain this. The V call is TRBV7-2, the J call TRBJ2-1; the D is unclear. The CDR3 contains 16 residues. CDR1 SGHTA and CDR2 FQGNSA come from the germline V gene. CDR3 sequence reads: CASSVAIFSSYNEQFF. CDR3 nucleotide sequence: TGTGCCAGCAGCGTAGCCATCTTTAGCTCCTACAATGAGCAGTTCTTC.